This T cell receptor beta chain was retrieved from a study of T cell changes during pregnancy in multiple sclerosis. Measured with immunoSEQ multiplex PCR; TCRdb has only the in-frame clones, and not every one. The sample includes about 120,000 clones, around 93% of them seen just once. The CDR3 contains 16 residues. CDR1 MGHRA and CDR2 YSYEKL come from the germline V gene. Trimming took 0 bases from V and 7 from J; bases not matched to a gene: 10. The receptor was isolated from a female donor with multiple sclerosis, enrolled in a pregnancy study. This sequence joins TRBV4-1 and TRBJ1-2; 8 bases map to TRBD1. The material sequenced was peripheral blood, taken before pregnancy. In nucleotides, the CDR3 is TGCGCCAGCAGCCAAGATCCGTCGGCAGGGGGCTTTGGCTACACCTTC. Translating it yields CASSQDPSAGGFGYTF.